The rows below give T cell receptor beta chains drawn from one sample of a study of CD8 T cells in ankylosing spondylitis. TCRdb itself ran the 5' RACE reads through MiXCR, one entry per CDR3 protein. The table includes approximately 350,000 distinct CDR3 sequences, approximately 22% detected once. Sequencing input: blood, either unsorted or a sorted T cell fraction (not recorded which). Source of these receptors: a male donor with ankylosing spondylitis or in good health (not recorded which). Both conserved end residues are part of each CDR3.

TRBJ2-7	TRBV4-1	CASSQDLQVPGYEQYF
TRBJ2-5	TRBV10-2	CASTPGLKQETQYF
TRBJ2-7	TRBV19	CASSSTGFSYEQYF
TRBJ1-1	TRBV19	CASTDLGTGGYEAFF
TRBJ2-1	TRBV4-1	CASSQRRTSPGANEQFF
TRBJ2-1	TRBV3-1	CASSQDLATSRDEQFF
TRBJ2-1	TRBV12-3/TRBV12-4	CASSGELGSYNEQFF
TRBJ2-4	TRBV7-9	CASSLDRVAAKNIQYF
TRBJ1-5	TRBV7-3	CASIIGINSNQPQHF
TRBJ2-5	TRBV12-3/TRBV12-4	CASILGGEETQYF
TRBJ2-5	TRBV15	CATSETGSQETQYF
TRBJ2-7	TRBV6-5	CASSYSRGTYEQYF
TRBJ2-5	TRBV12-3/TRBV12-4	CASSFGRGETQYF
TRBJ2-1	TRBV20-1	CRARERGVLSYNEQFF
TRBJ2-5	TRBV5-1	CASSLSRSLGETQYF